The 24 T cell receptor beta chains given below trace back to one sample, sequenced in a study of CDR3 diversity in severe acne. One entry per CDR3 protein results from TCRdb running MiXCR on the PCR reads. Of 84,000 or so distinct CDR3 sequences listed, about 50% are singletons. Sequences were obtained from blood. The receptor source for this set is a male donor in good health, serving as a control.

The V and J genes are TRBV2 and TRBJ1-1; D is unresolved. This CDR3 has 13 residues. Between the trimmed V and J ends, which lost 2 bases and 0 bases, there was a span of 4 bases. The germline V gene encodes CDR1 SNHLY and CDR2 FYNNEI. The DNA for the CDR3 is TGTGCCAGCAGTGAATACATGAACACTGAAGCTTTCTTT. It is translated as CASSEYMNTEAFF.

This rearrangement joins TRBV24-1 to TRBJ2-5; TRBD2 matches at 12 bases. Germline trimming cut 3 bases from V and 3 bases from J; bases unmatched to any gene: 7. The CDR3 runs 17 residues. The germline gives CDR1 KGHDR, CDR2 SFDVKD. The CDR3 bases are TGTGCCACCAGTGATACCCGACTAGCGGGAGATGAAGAGACCCAGTACTTC. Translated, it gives CATSDTRLAGDEETQYF.

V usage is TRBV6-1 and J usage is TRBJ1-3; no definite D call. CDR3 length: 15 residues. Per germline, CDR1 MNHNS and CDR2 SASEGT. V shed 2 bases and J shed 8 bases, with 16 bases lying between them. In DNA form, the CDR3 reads TGTGCCAGCAGTGAACGGATTGGGTATGGCTACACCATATATTTT. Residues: CASSERIGYGYTIYF.

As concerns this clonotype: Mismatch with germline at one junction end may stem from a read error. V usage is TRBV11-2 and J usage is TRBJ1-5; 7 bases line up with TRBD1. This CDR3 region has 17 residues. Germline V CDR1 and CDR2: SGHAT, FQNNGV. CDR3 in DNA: TGTGCCAGCAGCTTAGATCATGAGACAGGGATTAGCCGGCCCCAGCGTTTT. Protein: CASSLDHETGISRPQRF.

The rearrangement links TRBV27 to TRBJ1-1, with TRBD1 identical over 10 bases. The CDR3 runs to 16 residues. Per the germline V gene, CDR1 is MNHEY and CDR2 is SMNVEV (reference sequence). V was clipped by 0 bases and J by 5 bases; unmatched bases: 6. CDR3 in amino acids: CASSLSRTGGWTEAFF. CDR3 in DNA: TGTGCCAGCAGTTTATCGCGGACAGGGGGATGGACTGAAGCTTTCTTT.

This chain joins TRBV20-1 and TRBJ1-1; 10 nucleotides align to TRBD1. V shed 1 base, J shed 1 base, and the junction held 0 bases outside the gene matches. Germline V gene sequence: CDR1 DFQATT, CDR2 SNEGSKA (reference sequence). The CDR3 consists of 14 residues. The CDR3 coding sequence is TGCAGTGCTAGAGGACAGGGGGCGAACACTGAAGCTTTCTTT. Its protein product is CSARGQGANTEAFF.

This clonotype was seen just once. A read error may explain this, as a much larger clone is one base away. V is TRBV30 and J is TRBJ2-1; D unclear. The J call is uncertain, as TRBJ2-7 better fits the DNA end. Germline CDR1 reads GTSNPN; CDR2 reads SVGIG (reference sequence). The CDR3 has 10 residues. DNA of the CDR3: TGTGCCTGGAGTGACAATGAGCAGTACTTC. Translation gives CAWSDNEQYF.

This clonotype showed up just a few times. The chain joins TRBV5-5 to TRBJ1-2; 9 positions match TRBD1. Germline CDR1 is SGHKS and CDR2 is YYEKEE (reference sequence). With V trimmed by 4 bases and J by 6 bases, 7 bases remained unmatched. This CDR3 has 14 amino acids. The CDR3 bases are TGTGCCAGCAGCCTCCAACAGGGGGCTCATGGCTACACCTTC. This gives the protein CASSLQQGAHGYTF.

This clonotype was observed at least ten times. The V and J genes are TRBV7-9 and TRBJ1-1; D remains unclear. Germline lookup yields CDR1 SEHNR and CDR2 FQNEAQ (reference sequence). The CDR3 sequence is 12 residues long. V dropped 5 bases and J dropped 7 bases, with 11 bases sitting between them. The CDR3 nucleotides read TGTGCCAGCAGCGCGCGACGGAATGAAGCTTTCTTT. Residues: CASSARRNEAFF.

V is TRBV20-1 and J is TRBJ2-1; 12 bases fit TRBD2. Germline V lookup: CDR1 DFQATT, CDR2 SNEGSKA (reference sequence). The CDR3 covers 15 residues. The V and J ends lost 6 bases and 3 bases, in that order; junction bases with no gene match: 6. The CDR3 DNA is TGCAGTGCGGTCCGGACTAGCGGGGTCTACAATGAGCAGTTCTTC. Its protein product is CSAVRTSGVYNEQFF.

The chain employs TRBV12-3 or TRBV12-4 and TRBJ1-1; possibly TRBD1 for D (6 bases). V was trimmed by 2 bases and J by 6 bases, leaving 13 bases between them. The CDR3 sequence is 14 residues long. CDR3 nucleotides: TGTGCCAGCAGTTTAACAGGGTCCTGGGCTGAAGCTTTCTTT. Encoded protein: CASSLTGSWAEAFF.

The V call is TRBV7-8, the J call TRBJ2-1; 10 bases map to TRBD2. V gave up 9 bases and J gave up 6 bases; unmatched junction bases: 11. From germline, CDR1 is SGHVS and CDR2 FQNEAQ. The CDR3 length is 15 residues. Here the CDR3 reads CASRKREGPGNEQFF. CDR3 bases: TGTGCCAGTCGCAAGCGGGAGGGCCCCGGCAATGAGCAGTTCTTC.

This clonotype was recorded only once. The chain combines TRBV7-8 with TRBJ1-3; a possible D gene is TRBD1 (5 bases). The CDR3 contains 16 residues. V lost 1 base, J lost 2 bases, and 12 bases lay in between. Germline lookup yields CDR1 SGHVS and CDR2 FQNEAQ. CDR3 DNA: TGTGCCAGCAGCTTAGTTTACGCCAGGGCTGGAAACACCATATATTTT. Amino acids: CASSLVYARAGNTIYF.

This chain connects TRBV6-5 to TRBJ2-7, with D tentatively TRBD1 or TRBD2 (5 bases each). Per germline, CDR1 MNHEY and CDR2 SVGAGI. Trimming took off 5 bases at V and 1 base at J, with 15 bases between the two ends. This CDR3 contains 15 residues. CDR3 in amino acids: CASSRTDGGSYEQYF. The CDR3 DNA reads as TGTGCCAGCAGTCGTACAGATGGGGGATCCTACGAGCAGTACTTC.

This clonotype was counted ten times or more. CDR3 region: CSAQGYNEQFF. CDR3 nucleotide sequence: TGCAGTGCCCAAGGGTACAATGAGCAGTTCTTC. The chain is built from TRBV20-1 and TRBJ2-1; D is ambiguous. CDR3 length: 11 residues. Germline V CDR1 and CDR2: DFQATT, SNEGSKA (reference sequence). The V gene lost 6 bases and the J gene lost 4 bases, with 7 bases spanning the gap.

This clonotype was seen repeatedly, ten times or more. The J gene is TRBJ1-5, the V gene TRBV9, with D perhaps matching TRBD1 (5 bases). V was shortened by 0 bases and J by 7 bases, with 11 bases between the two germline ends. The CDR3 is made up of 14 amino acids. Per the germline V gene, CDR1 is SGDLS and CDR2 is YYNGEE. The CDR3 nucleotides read TGTGCCAGCAGCGTAGATGGGGCGGGCCAGCCCCAGCATTTT. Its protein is CASSVDGAGQPQHF.

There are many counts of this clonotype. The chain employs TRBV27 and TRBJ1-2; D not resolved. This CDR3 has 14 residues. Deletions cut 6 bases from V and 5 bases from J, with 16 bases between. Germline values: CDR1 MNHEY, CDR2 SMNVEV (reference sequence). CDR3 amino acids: CASRLALGTYGYTF. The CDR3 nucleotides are TGTGCCAGCAGATTAGCTTTGGGCACGTATGGCTACACCTTC.

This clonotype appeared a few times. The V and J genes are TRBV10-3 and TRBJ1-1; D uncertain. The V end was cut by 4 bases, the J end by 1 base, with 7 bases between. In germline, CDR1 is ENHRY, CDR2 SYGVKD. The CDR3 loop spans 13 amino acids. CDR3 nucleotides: TGTGCCATCAGTGGGCAGGCGAACACTGAAGCTTTCTTT. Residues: CAISGQANTEAFF.

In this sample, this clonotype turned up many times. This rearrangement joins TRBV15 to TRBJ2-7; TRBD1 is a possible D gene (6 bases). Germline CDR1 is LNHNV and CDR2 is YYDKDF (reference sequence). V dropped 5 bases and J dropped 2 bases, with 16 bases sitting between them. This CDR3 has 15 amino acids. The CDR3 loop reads CATSRRGIGTYEQYF. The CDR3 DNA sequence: TGTGCCACCAGCCGCAGGGGTATTGGGACCTACGAGCAGTACTTC.

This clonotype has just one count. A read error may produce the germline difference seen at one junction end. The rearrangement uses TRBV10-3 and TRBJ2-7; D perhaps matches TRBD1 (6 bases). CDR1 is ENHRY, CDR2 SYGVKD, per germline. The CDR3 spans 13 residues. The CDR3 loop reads CAVRGRLSYEQYF. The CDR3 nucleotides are TGTGCCGTCAGGGGTCGCCTATCCTACGAGCAGTACTTC.

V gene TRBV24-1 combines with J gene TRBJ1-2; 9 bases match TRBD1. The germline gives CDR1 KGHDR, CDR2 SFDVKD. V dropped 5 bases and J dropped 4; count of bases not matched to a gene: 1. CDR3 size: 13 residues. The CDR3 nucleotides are TGTGCCACCAGTGGACAGGGGGGCTATGGCTACACCTTC. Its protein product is CATSGQGGYGYTF.

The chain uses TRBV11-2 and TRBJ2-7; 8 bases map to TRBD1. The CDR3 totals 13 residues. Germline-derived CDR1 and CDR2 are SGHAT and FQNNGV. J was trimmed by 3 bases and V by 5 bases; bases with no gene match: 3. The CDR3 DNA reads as TGTGCCAGCAGCCGGGACAGGTACTACGAGCAGTACTTC. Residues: CASSRDRYYEQYF. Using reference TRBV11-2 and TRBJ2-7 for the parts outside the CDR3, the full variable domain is EAGVAQSPRYKIIEKRQSVAFWCNPISGHATLYWYQQILGQGPKLLIQFQNNGVVDDSQLPKDRFSAERLKGVDSTLKIQPAKLEDSAVYLCASSRDRYYEQYFGPGTRLTVT.

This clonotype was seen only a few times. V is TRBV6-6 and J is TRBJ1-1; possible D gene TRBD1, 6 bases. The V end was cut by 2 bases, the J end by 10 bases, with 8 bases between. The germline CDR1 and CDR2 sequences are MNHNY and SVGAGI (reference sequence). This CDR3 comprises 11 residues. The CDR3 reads CASSYGRGAFF. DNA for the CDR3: TGTGCCAGCAGTTACGGCAGGGGAGCTTTCTTT.

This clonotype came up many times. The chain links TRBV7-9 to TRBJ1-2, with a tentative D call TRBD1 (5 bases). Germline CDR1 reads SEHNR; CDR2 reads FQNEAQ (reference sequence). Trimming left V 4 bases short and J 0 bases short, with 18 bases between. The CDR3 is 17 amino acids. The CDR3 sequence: CASSSEGRATANYGYTF. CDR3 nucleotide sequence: TGTGCCAGCAGCTCCGAGGGGAGGGCAACAGCTAACTATGGCTACACCTTC.